Sequencing of this TCR beta chain was carried out in a study of technical replicates of blood from several donors. The protocol was immunoSEQ multiplex PCR, while the TCRdb copy is restricted to in-frame clones and leaves out a portion. The data hold around 62,000 clones, with 98% observed a single time. The CDR3 is made up of 15 amino acids. The germline V and J ends were trimmed by 3 bases and 0 bases, with 8 bases remaining between them. Germline lookup yields CDR1 KGHSH and CDR2 LQKENI. V is TRBV18 and J is TRBJ1-4; a possible D gene is TRBD1 (5 bases). This sequence originates from a human donor in good health. Sequencing was done on a sample of T cells isolated from PBMCs. The DNA for the CDR3 is TGTGCCAGCTCACCTGTACAGGCAACTAATGAAAAACTGTTTTTT. Protein: CASSPVQATNEKLFF.